This is a list of T cell receptor beta chains from one sample in a study of cytomegalovirus exposure and HLA in healthy donors. Method: immunoSEQ multiplex PCR; TCRdb's copy keeps in-frame clones and lacks some. The data contain tens of thousands of clones, around 94% of them singletons. Sequencing was carried out using PBMCs. These receptors all come from a woman younger than 30 in good health and CMV-seropositive. The CDR3 runs from the conserved cysteine through the conserved F or W.

cdr3_length: 18; v_call: TRBV11-2; j_call: TRBJ2-5; cdr3_aa: CASSSTPIQGANLKTQYF
cdr3_length: 13; v_call: TRBV19; j_call: TRBJ1-3; cdr3_aa: CASSGTPGNTIYF
cdr3_length: 14; v_call: TRBV5-4; j_call: TRBJ2-5; cdr3_aa: CASSLESHRGTQYF
cdr3_length: 16; v_call: TRBV5-1; j_call: TRBJ2-1; cdr3_aa: CASSTPPGQGHNEQFF
cdr3_length: 14; v_call: TRBV28; j_call: TRBJ2-2; cdr3_aa: CASNAGGNTGELFF
cdr3_length: 14; v_call: TRBV2; j_call: TRBJ2-4; cdr3_aa: CASSFDRGGNIQYF
cdr3_length: 17; v_call: TRBV27; j_call: TRBJ2-5; cdr3_aa: CASSSQISGGPEETQYF
cdr3_length: 20; v_call: TRBV13; j_call: TRBJ2-2; cdr3_aa: CASSHTGTGVRTRGTGELFF
cdr3_length: 16; v_call: TRBV7-9; j_call: TRBJ1-2; cdr3_aa: CASSLAHRSTNYGYTF
cdr3_length: 13; v_call: TRBV7-6; j_call: TRBJ2-1; cdr3_aa: CASSLWRNNEQFF
cdr3_length: 14; v_call: TRBV11-2; j_call: TRBJ2-1; cdr3_aa: CASRGGPPVYEQFF
cdr3_length: 14; v_call: TRBV28; j_call: TRBJ2-3; cdr3_aa: CASSLRGQTDTQYF
cdr3_length: 13; v_call: TRBV6-1; j_call: TRBJ2-1; cdr3_aa: CASRQQGYNEQFF
cdr3_length: 16; v_call: TRBV18; j_call: TRBJ2-5; cdr3_aa: CASSPRSAGTVETQYF
cdr3_length: 12; v_call: TRBV7-6; j_call: TRBJ2-2; cdr3_aa: CASSSFTGELFF
cdr3_length: 13; v_call: TRBV10-2; j_call: TRBJ2-7; cdr3_aa: CASSVAGGREQYF
cdr3_length: 17; v_call: TRBV10-3; j_call: TRBJ1-6; cdr3_aa: CAISELGDSSYNSPLHF
cdr3_length: 15; v_call: TRBV25-1; j_call: TRBJ2-7; cdr3_aa: CASSSLTGSSYEQYF
cdr3_length: 12; v_call: TRBV5-4; j_call: TRBJ1-1; cdr3_aa: CASGQANTEAFF
cdr3_length: 15; v_call: TRBV5-6; j_call: TRBJ1-2; cdr3_aa: CASSLPPSRGYGYTF
cdr3_length: 18; v_call: TRBV27; j_call: TRBJ2-2; cdr3_aa: CASSKHQTGSANTGELFF
cdr3_length: 13; v_call: TRBV7-9; j_call: TRBJ1-2; cdr3_aa: CASSSTGTYGYTF
cdr3_length: 14; v_call: TRBV2; j_call: TRBJ1-2; cdr3_aa: CASSLGQDRYGYTF
cdr3_length: 14; v_call: TRBV5-1; j_call: TRBJ1-4; cdr3_aa: CASSLTQGSEKLFF
cdr3_length: 13; v_call: TRBV14; j_call: TRBJ2-7; cdr3_aa: CASSLRGSAEQYF
cdr3_length: 15; v_call: TRBV4-1; j_call: TRBJ2-1; cdr3_aa: CASSQDSGVYNEQFF
cdr3_length: 17; v_call: TRBV4-2; j_call: TRBJ2-4; cdr3_aa: CASSQRTSGLAKNIQYF
cdr3_length: 14; v_call: TRBV5-4; j_call: TRBJ1-2; cdr3_aa: CASSLAGGDYGYTF
cdr3_length: 17; v_call: TRBV28; j_call: TRBJ2-7; cdr3_aa: CASRDRGLSRSSYEQYF
cdr3_length: 15; v_call: TRBV6-1; j_call: TRBJ2-3; cdr3_aa: CASSEYAGGTDTQYF
cdr3_length: 15; v_call: TRBV6-5; j_call: TRBJ2-1; cdr3_aa: CASSLGVGAYNEQFF
cdr3_length: 15; v_call: TRBV7-9; j_call: TRBJ1-4; cdr3_aa: CASSLGTGVDEKLFF
cdr3_length: 16; v_call: TRBV5-1; j_call: TRBJ2-1; cdr3_aa: CASSTLTSGGGNEQFF
cdr3_length: 18; v_call: TRBV27; j_call: TRBJ1-6; cdr3_aa: CASSYRSGVPRTPRPLHF
cdr3_length: 15; v_call: TRBV6-1; j_call: TRBJ1-2; cdr3_aa: CASSDRTGGNYGYTF
cdr3_length: 18; v_call: TRBV18; j_call: TRBJ2-6; cdr3_aa: CASSHRDRGYSGANVLTF
cdr3_length: 15; v_call: TRBV7-8; j_call: TRBJ2-1; cdr3_aa: CASSLAATRRNEQFF
cdr3_length: 14; v_call: TRBV18; j_call: TRBJ1-2; cdr3_aa: CASSPGTGVYGYTF
cdr3_length: 15; v_call: TRBV7-9; j_call: TRBJ2-1; cdr3_aa: CASSQLDSSYNEQFF
cdr3_length: 15; v_call: TRBV18; j_call: TRBJ1-1; cdr3_aa: CASSPLNNLNTEAFF
cdr3_length: 13; v_call: TRBV6-6; j_call: TRBJ1-2; cdr3_aa: CASSPTGDYGYTF
cdr3_length: 15; v_call: TRBV5-1; j_call: TRBJ2-2; cdr3_aa: CASSPLGGLTGELFF
cdr3_length: 15; v_call: TRBV27; j_call: TRBJ1-3; cdr3_aa: CASRPGTASGNTIYF
cdr3_length: 16; v_call: TRBV7-3; j_call: TRBJ2-1; cdr3_aa: CASSLRPPTSYNEQFF
cdr3_length: 18; v_call: TRBV7-9; j_call: TRBJ2-1; cdr3_aa: CASSLPEGIAGDYNEQFF
cdr3_length: 15; v_call: TRBV5-1; j_call: TRBJ1-6; cdr3_aa: CASSLAGGEDSPLHF
cdr3_length: 14; v_call: TRBV6-6; j_call: TRBJ1-2; cdr3_aa: CASSYSAGDGGYTF
cdr3_length: 15; v_call: TRBV19; j_call: TRBJ1-4; cdr3_aa: CASTPRGQINEKLFF
cdr3_length: 13; v_call: TRBV6-5; j_call: TRBJ2-3; cdr3_aa: CASRLPGVDTQYF
cdr3_length: 14; v_call: TRBV28; j_call: TRBJ2-7; cdr3_aa: CASSAYRAGYEQYF
cdr3_length: 14; v_call: TRBV9; j_call: TRBJ2-7; cdr3_aa: CASSVSAGTYEQYF
cdr3_length: 14; v_call: TRBV27; j_call: TRBJ2-7; cdr3_aa: CASSRDRVFYEQYF